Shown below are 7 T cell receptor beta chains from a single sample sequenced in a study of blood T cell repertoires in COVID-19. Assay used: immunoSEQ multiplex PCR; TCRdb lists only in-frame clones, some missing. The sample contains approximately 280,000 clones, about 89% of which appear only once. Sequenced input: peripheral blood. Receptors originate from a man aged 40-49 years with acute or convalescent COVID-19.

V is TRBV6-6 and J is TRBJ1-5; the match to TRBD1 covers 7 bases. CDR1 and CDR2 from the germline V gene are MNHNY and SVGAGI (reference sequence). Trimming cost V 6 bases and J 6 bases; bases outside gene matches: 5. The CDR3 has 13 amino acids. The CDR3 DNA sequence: TGTGCCAGCAGCCAGGGGGAGTCTCAGCCCCAGCATTTT. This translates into CASSQGESQPQHF.

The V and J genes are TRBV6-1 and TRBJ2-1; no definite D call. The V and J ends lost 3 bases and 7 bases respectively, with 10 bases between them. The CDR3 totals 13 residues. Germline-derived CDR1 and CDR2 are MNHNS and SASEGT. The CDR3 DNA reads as TGTGCCAGCAGTGAGGGCCTCGAGAATGAGCAGTTCTTC. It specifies CASSEGLENEQFF.

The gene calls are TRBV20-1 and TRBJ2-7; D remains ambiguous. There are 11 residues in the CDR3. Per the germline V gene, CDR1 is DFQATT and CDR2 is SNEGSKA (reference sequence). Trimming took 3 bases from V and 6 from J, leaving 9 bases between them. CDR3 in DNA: TGCAGTGCTAGCAGGCAGGTCGAGCAGTACTTC. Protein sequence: CSASRQVEQYF.

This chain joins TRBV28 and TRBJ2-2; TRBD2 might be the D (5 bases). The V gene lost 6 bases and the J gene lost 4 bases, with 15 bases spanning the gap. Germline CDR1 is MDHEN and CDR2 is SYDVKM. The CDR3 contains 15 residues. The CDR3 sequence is CASSSRVTPTGELFF. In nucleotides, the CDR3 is TGTGCCAGCAGCTCGAGGGTAACGCCCACCGGGGAGCTGTTTTTT.

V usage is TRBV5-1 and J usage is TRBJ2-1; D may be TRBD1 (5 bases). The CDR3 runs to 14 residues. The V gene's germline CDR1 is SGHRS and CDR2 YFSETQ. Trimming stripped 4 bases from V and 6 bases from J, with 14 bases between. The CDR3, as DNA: TGCGCCAGCAGCCTTTTAGGGGCGGTCAATGAGCAGTTCTTC. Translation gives CASSLLGAVNEQFF.

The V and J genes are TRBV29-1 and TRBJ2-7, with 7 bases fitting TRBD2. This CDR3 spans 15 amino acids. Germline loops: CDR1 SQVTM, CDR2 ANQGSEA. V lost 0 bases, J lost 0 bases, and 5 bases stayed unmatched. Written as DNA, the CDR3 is TGCAGCGTTGAAGATCCAGGCGGGAGCTCCTACGAGCAGTACTTC. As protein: CSVEDPGGSSYEQYF.

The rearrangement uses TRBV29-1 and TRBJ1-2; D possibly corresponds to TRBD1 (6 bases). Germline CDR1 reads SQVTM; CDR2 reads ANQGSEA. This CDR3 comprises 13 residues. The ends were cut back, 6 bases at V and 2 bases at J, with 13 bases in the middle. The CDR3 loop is CSVVQGTNYGYTF. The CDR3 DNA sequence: TGCAGCGTGGTACAGGGAACGAACTATGGCTACACCTTC.